A single sample gave rise to the 26 T cell receptor beta chains below, sequenced in a study of beta chain features in type 1 diabetes. Every isolated RNA sample was fully reverse transcribed, so sequencing captured expressed TCRB transcripts. TCRdb keeps only in-frame clones here, not all; method: immunoSEQ multiplex PCR. This sample has about 150,000 clones, with roughly 50% found just once. Sequences were obtained from Tregs from blood. These receptors were obtained from a man aged 18-30 years in good health.

This sequence joins TRBV7-9 and TRBJ2-1; 7 positions match TRBD2. The CDR3 is 16 residues long. The J segment lost 8 bases and the V segment lost 4 bases, leaving 14 bases of the junction unmatched. Germline V gives CDR1 SEHNR, CDR2 FQNEAQ (reference sequence). The CDR3 is CASSWLIAGYGDEQFF. CDR3 in DNA: TGTGCCAGCAGCTGGCTTATAGCGGGCTACGGGGATGAGCAGTTCTTC.

The chain joins TRBV4-2 to TRBJ1-2, with 8 nucleotides matching TRBD1. Germline V gives CDR1 LGHNA, CDR2 YNFKEQ. The CDR3 consists of 14 residues. Unmatched junction bases numbered 5, after V lost 0 bases and J lost 8 bases. In DNA form, the CDR3 reads TGTGCCAGCAGCCAAGAAGTACAGGGGGAGGGCTACACCTTC. Translating gives CASSQEVQGEGYTF.

There are a few counts of this clone. V gene TRBV10-3 combines with J gene TRBJ1-4, with 8 bases identical to TRBD1. The CDR3 consists of 16 residues. The trim removed 4 bases at V and 4 bases at J, leaving 8 bases unmatched. Germline lookup yields CDR1 ENHRY and CDR2 SYGVKD. This CDR3 is CAISAGTGRGNEKLFF. In DNA, the CDR3 is TGTGCCATCAGTGCTGGGACAGGTCGAGGTAATGAAAAACTGTTTTTT.

This clone was detected only once. V gene TRBV5-1 combines with J gene TRBJ2-1; 10 nucleotides line up with TRBD1. The CDR3 sequence is 15 residues long. Germline-derived CDR1 and CDR2 are SGHRS and YFSETQ. V was clipped by 5 bases and J by 8 bases; unmatched bases: 10. This CDR3 reads CASSSLSDRGYEQFF. Here the CDR3 DNA reads TGCGCCAGCAGTTCCCTTTCGGACAGGGGGTATGAGCAGTTCTTC.

With regard to this clone: Different DNA sequences within this sample yield the same CDR3. The V gene is TRBV9, the J gene TRBJ2-3, with 12 positions matching TRBD2. The V segment lost 0 bases and the J segment 6 bases; nucleotides outside the gene matches: 5. This CDR3 has 16 amino acids. Germline V gives CDR1 SGDLS, CDR2 YYNGEE. Here the CDR3 reads CASSVVAGLAGDTQYF. CDR3 in DNA: TGTGCCAGCAGCGTAGTAGCCGGACTAGCGGGGGATACGCAGTATTTT.

This chain connects TRBV4-1 to TRBJ1-2; 7 nucleotides align to TRBD1. CDR3 size: 16 residues. The ends lost 4 bases at V and 6 bases at J; junction bases unmatched: 14. Germline CDR1 MGHRA, CDR2 YSYEKL. The CDR3 DNA reads TGCGCCAGCAGCCGGGACAGCTTATTCCGTCGAGATGGCTACACCTTC. It specifies CASSRDSLFRRDGYTF.

The genes are TRBV7-8 and TRBJ2-1, with a tentative D call TRBD2 (6 bases). The V gene lost 8 bases and the J gene lost 4 bases, with 12 bases spanning the gap. Germline CDR1 reads SGHVS; CDR2 reads FQNEAQ. The CDR3 has 13 amino acids. CDR3 sequence (DNA): TGTGCCAGCGGGCATGCGGGGTACAATGAGCAGTTCTTC. Its translation is CASGHAGYNEQFF.

Of note for this clone: One end of the junction does not line up with germline, which may come from a read error. The chain recombines TRBV7-9 with TRBJ1-2, with TRBD1 as a possible D gene (5 bases). The germline gives CDR1 SEHNR, CDR2 FQNEAQ (reference sequence). The CDR3 extends over 16 amino acids. The CDR3 here is CASTLFRRGKENGYTF. The DNA of the CDR3 is TGTGCCAGCACCTTATTTCGCCGGGGGAAGGAGAATGGCTACACCTTC. The entire variable domain, with the rest obtained from reference TRBV7-9 and TRBJ1-2, is as follows: DTGVSQNPRHKITKRGQNVTFRCDPISEHNRLYWYRQTLGQGPEFLTYFQNEAQLEKSRLLSDRFSAERPKGSFSTLEIQRTEQGDSAMYLCASTLFRRGKENGYTFGSGTRLTVV.

CDR3 nucleotide sequence: TGTGCCAGCAGCGTAGCTCCTCCCAATGAGCAGTTCTTC. Encoded protein: CASSVAPPNEQFF. The chain couples TRBV9 to TRBJ2-1; D is unclear. V dropped 0 bases and J dropped 6 bases, with 7 bases sitting between them. The length of the CDR3 is 13 residues. Per germline, CDR1 SGDLS and CDR2 YYNGEE. Full variable domain (remainder filled in from reference TRBV9 and TRBJ2-1): DSGVTQTPKHLITATGQRVTLRCSPRSGDLSVYWYQQSLDQGLQFLIQYYNGEERAKGNILERFSAQQFPDLHSELNLSSLELGDSALYFCASSVAPPNEQFFGPGTRLTVL.

V usage is TRBV29-1 and J usage is TRBJ1-5; 8 bases align to TRBD1. After removal of 5 bases from V and 7 bases from J, the junction contained 7 bases not matched to a gene. The CDR3 sequence is 13 residues long. The germline gives CDR1 SQVTM, CDR2 ANQGSEA. The CDR3 reads CSVQGQDLQPQHF. The CDR3 nucleotides are TGCAGCGTTCAGGGACAGGATCTCCAGCCCCAGCATTTT.

The CDR3 is CASKAGLKEFF. As DNA, the CDR3 is TGTGCCAGTAAAGCGGGATTGAAGGAGTTCTTC. The chain has TRBV19 and TRBJ2-1; 7 nucleotides match TRBD2. J lost 14 bases, V lost 7 bases, and 8 bases had no gene match. CDR3 size: 11 residues. In germline, CDR1 is LNHDA, CDR2 SQIVND (reference sequence).

This clone was observed a few times. The chain links TRBV28 to TRBJ2-4; D perhaps matches TRBD1 (5 bases). This CDR3 has 15 amino acids. Germline values: CDR1 MDHEN, CDR2 SYDVKM. The germline V and J ends were trimmed by 3 bases and 1 base, with 10 bases remaining between them. The CDR3 protein is CASSFWGSAKNIQYF. CDR3 DNA: TGTGCCAGCAGTTTCTGGGGCTCTGCCAAAAACATTCAGTACTTC.

There are a few counts of this clone. V usage is TRBV7-9 and J usage is TRBJ2-1; 12 nucleotides agree with TRBD2. The V gene end was trimmed by 1 base and the J gene end by 4 bases; junction bases not matched to a gene: 11. Germline-derived CDR1 and CDR2 are SEHNR and FQNEAQ (reference sequence). The length of the CDR3 is 19 residues. The CDR3, as DNA: TGTGCCAGCAGCTTAGGCTCTTTTGTCGGACTAGCGGGATACAATGAGCAGTTCTTC. Protein product: CASSLGSFVGLAGYNEQFF.

This chain joins TRBV30 and TRBJ2-7; 11 positions agree with TRBD2. V gave up 2 bases and J gave up 6 bases; unmatched junction bases: 9. Germline loops: CDR1 GTSNPN, CDR2 SVGIG (reference sequence). The CDR3 runs to 15 residues. For the CDR3, the DNA is TGTGCCTGGAGTACTAGCGGGAGCCCTCGGGGCGAGCAGTACTTC. This translates into CAWSTSGSPRGEQYF.

The chain joins TRBV7-8 to TRBJ1-1; D possibly corresponds to TRBD1 (5 bases). The CDR3 length is 14 residues. V was cut by 1 base and J by 4 bases, with 10 bases left in between. Germline V gives CDR1 SGHVS, CDR2 FQNEAQ. CDR3 sequence reads: CASSLGPGGTEAFF. The CDR3 coding sequence is TGTGCCAGCAGCTTAGGCCCGGGGGGCACTGAAGCTTTCTTT.

The rearrangement uses TRBV4-2 and TRBJ1-1, with a possible D match to TRBD1 (5 bases). V lost 1 base, J lost 1 base, and 16 bases lay in between. Germline V gene data show CDR1 as LGHNA and CDR2 as YNFKEQ. CDR3 length equals 17 residues. The CDR3 here is CASSQGGGTRRNTEAFF. The DNA of the CDR3 is TGTGCCAGCAGCCAAGGTGGCGGGACGCGGAGGAACACTGAAGCTTTCTTT.

The chain combines TRBV4-1 with TRBJ2-2; 8 nucleotides match TRBD2. CDR3 length: 14 residues. Trimming removed 0 bases from V and 10 bases from J; junction bases left unmatched: 4. Germline-derived CDR1 and CDR2 are MGHRA and YSYEKL. CDR3: CASSQDPRGAELFF. CDR3 in DNA: TGCGCCAGCAGCCAAGATCCGCGGGGGGCGGAGCTGTTTTTT.

The chain joins TRBV23-1 to TRBJ2-7; perhaps TRBD2 as D (6 bases). TRBV23-1 falls under the ORF class, with uncertain function. Trimming removed 2 bases from V and 0 bases from J, with 23 bases in between. CDR3 size: 19 residues. This CDR3 is CASSQTRRDRRGSSYEQYF. Written as DNA, the CDR3 is TGCGCCAGCAGTCAAACACGTCGCGACCGACGGGGGAGCTCCTACGAGCAGTACTTC.

This rearrangement joins TRBV18 to TRBJ2-1; D is undetermined. Germline CDR1 is KGHSH and CDR2 is LQKENI. The V and J ends lost 3 bases and 9 bases respectively, with 9 bases between them. The CDR3 has 12 amino acids. The DNA for the CDR3 is TGTGCCAGCTCACCTTTACCGGGTGAGCAGTTCTTC. Translation gives CASSPLPGEQFF.

The CDR3 region is CASRGTTGLDEQYF. CDR3 bases: TGTGCCAGCAGGGGAACCACAGGGCTTGACGAGCAGTACTTC. The chain links TRBV6-1 to TRBJ2-7; TRBD1 might be the D (6 bases). V lost 6 bases and J 5 bases, leaving 17 bases between the germline ends. Germline V CDR1 and CDR2: MNHNS, SASEGT. This CDR3 is built from 14 residues.

This clone was seen only a few times. The gene calls are TRBV28 and TRBJ2-3, with TRBD2 matching over 13 bases. This CDR3 has 14 amino acids. Germline V gives CDR1 MDHEN, CDR2 SYDVKM. The V gene end was trimmed by 8 bases and the J gene end by 7 bases; junction bases not matched to a gene: 6. CDR3 nucleotide sequence: TGTGCCAGCTTACCGGGACTAGCGGGGCATACGCAGTATTTT. The encoded protein is CASLPGLAGHTQYF.

This chain uses TRBV14 with TRBJ2-7, with D unresolved. CDR3 length: 12 amino acids. The germline V gene encodes CDR1 SGHDN and CDR2 FVKESK. Trimming left V 1 base short and J 4 bases short, with 5 bases between. CDR3 sequence: CASSQARYEQYF. The CDR3 nucleotides read TGTGCCAGCAGCCAAGCTAGGTACGAGCAGTACTTC.

This sequence joins TRBV19 and TRBJ1-3; 8 positions match TRBD1. The ends lost 6 bases at V and 2 bases at J; junction bases unmatched: 6. This CDR3 is built from 15 residues. Germline V gene data show CDR1 as LNHDA and CDR2 as SQIVND (reference sequence). CDR3: CASSGTGGPGNTIYF. The DNA of the CDR3 is TGTGCCAGTAGCGGCACAGGGGGTCCTGGAAACACCATATATTTT.

This clone was recorded a few times. This sequence joins TRBV9 and TRBJ2-7; 7 bases align to TRBD2. CDR1 is SGDLS and CDR2 is YYNGEE in the germline V gene. V trimming: 0 bases; J trimming: 1 base; junction bases outside the gene matches: 4. This CDR3 comprises 15 residues. This CDR3 reads CASSVGTGGSYEQYF. DNA of the CDR3: TGTGCCAGCAGCGTAGGAACGGGAGGTTCCTACGAGCAGTACTTC.

The chain has TRBV5-1 and TRBJ1-2, with 10 bases aligning to TRBD1. The CDR3 consists of 13 residues. CDR1 SGHRS and CDR2 YFSETQ come from the germline V gene. Unmatched junction bases numbered 1, after V lost 7 bases and J lost 1 base. This chain's CDR3 is CASGDRGNYGYTF. CDR3 bases: TGCGCCAGCGGGGACAGGGGTAACTATGGCTACACCTTC.

The chain joins TRBV5-1 to TRBJ2-5, with TRBD2 as a possible D gene (5 bases). Trimming took off 1 base at V and 5 bases at J, with 9 bases between the two ends. The CDR3 has 13 amino acids. Looked up from germline, CDR1 is SGHRS and CDR2 is YFSETQ. CDR3 in amino acids: CASSLSGKETQYF. CDR3 coding DNA: TGCGCCAGCAGCTTGTCGGGGAAGGAGACCCAGTACTTC.